This T cell receptor (beta chain) is from a study of cytomegalovirus exposure and HLA in healthy donors. Both 60 Vbeta primers and 13 Jbeta primers went into the PCR. Clones were read by immunoSEQ multiplex PCR, and TCRdb kept only the in-frame ones, dropping some. The sample has about 170,000 clones, less than 75% seen once. Looked up from germline, CDR1 is SGHNT and CDR2 is YYREEE (reference sequence). The CDR3 has 15 residues. V dropped 7 bases and J dropped 0 bases, with 14 bases sitting between them. The sequence came from a girl aged 10 to 17 in good health and CMV-seronegative. The sequencing sample was made of PBMCs. The chain employs TRBV5-4 and TRBJ1-3; D is unclear. The CDR3 DNA sequence: TGTGCCAGCTACGTGGGCCCCAGCTCTGGAAACACCATATATTTT. Translating gives CASYVGPSSGNTIYF. The entire variable domain, with the rest obtained from reference TRBV5-4 and TRBJ1-3, is as follows: ETGVTQSPTHLIKTRGQQVTLRCSSQSGHNTVSWYQQALGQGPQFIFQYYREEENGRGNFPPRFSGLQFPNYSSELNVNALELDDSALYLCASYVGPSSGNTIYFGEGSWLTVV.